Listed below are T cell receptor beta chains from one sample, sequenced in a study of shared clonotypes between healthy human individuals. Profiling relied on immunoSEQ multiplex PCR, and the TCRdb table lists in-frame clones only, not all of them. The sample shows a few million clones, around 93% of them seen only once. Source material: naive CD8+ T cells from PBMCs. The receptors shown here come from a man younger than 30 in good health. Some clones in this sample may be carry-over from other donors' samples. CDR3s include the opening cysteine and the closing phenylalanine or tryptophan. The D gene is left open where the match is weak. Clone size appears in some rows only: once, few, many, or a class for an expanded clone.

V gene	J gene	clone size	D gene	CDR3 protein	CDR3 DNA
TRBV7-2	TRBJ1-1	NA	NA	CASSHSHRASLNTEAFF	TGTGCCAGCAGCCACAGCCACAGGGCCTCCCTGAACACTGAAGCTTTCTTT
TRBV7-3	TRBJ2-1	NA	NA	CASQLNGGRLDEQFF	TGTGCCAGCCAGCTTAATGGAGGGAGACTTGATGAGCAGTTCTTC
TRBV13	TRBJ2-5	NA	NA	CASSPQGQETQYF	TGTGCCAGCAGCCCCCAGGGACAAGAGACCCAGTACTTC
TRBV11-2	TRBJ2-7	NA	NA	CASSFITDEQYF	TGTGCCAGCAGCTTTATCACGGACGAGCAGTACTTC
TRBV7-9	TRBJ2-7	NA	TRBD2	CASSRITSGRAYEQYF	TGTGCCAGCAGCCGTATCACTAGCGGGAGAGCCTACGAGCAGTACTTC
TRBV2	TRBJ2-1	once	TRBD2	CASRLAGGSYNEQFF	TGTGCCAGTAGACTAGCGGGAGGGTCCTACAATGAGCAGTTCTTC
TRBV27	TRBJ1-5	few	TRBD1	CASGTGRSQPQHF	TGTGCCAGCGGGACAGGGCGTAGTCAGCCCCAGCATTTT
TRBV7-9	TRBJ2-7	NA	TRBD1	CASSWDRGENEQYF	TGTGCCAGCAGCTGGGACAGGGGAGAGAACGAGCAGTACTTC
TRBV7-9	TRBJ2-7	NA	NA	CASSSTRGLGVPSYEQYF	TGTGCCAGCAGCTCGACTAGGGGTTTGGGGGTTCCCTCCTACGAGCAGTACTTC
TRBV9	TRBJ2-1	NA	NA	CASSVGGWRDGNEQFF	TGTGCCAGCAGCGTAGGAGGATGGCGGGATGGGAATGAGCAGTTCTTC
TRBV27	TRBJ2-5	NA	NA	CASSFWPRQREETQYF	TGTGCCAGCAGTTTTTGGCCGAGACAGCGCGAAGAGACCCAGTACTTC
TRBV27	TRBJ1-1	once	NA	CASSFVMLRTEAFF	TGTGCCAGCAGTTTTGTGATGTTGCGGACTGAAGCTTTCTTT
TRBV6-1	TRBJ1-1	NA	NA	CASSSGWVNTEAFF	TGTGCCAGCAGCTCCGGGTGGGTGAACACTGAAGCTTTCTTT
TRBV5-4	TRBJ2-2	NA	NA	CASSLFGELFF	TGTGCCAGCAGCTTGTTCGGGGAGCTGTTTTTT
TRBV2	TRBJ1-1	NA	TRBD1	CATGEQGEGTEAFF	TGTGCCACCGGGGAACAGGGGGAGGGCACTGAAGCTTTCTTT
TRBV4-2	TRBJ2-3	once	NA	CASSQTADTQYF	TGTGCCAGCAGCCAAACCGCAGATACGCAGTATTTT
TRBV13	TRBJ2-5	NA	NA	CASTSRGETQYF	TGTGCCAGCACCTCCAGAGGGGAGACCCAGTACTTC
TRBV27	TRBJ2-2	NA	TRBD1	CASSSYSLTGGVTGELFF	TGTGCCAGCAGCTCATACTCCTTGACAGGGGGCGTCACCGGGGAGCTGTTTTTT
TRBV28	TRBJ2-1	NA	TRBD1	CASNDPGTGLNEQFF	TGTGCCAGCAACGATCCGGGGACAGGATTGAATGAGCAGTTCTTC
TRBV11-2	TRBJ1-5	once	NA	CASSPQGYSNQPQHF	TGTGCCAGCAGCCCCCAGGGGTATAGCAATCAGCCCCAGCATTTT
TRBV15	TRBJ2-5	NA	NA	CATSNPAATQETQYF	TGTGCCACCAGCAACCCTGCGGCTACACAAGAGACCCAGTACTTC
TRBV28	TRBJ1-5	NA	NA	CASSRAGEGNQPQHF	TGTGCCAGCAGCCGAGCAGGGGAGGGCAATCAGCCCCAGCATTTT
TRBV27	TRBJ2-7	NA	NA	CASSFRALGGGPTYEQYF	TGTGCCAGCAGTTTTCGGGCCTTGGGGGGAGGTCCCACCTACGAGCAGTACTTC
TRBV28	TRBJ2-3	NA	NA	CASTPGFSRDTDTQYF	TGTGCCAGCACCCCAGGTTTCAGCAGAGACACAGATACGCAGTATTTT
TRBV11-3	TRBJ2-7	NA	TRBD1	CASSLDGDRPSYEQYF	TGTGCCAGCAGCTTAGATGGGGACAGGCCCAGCTACGAGCAGTACTTC
TRBV7-8	TRBJ2-3	NA	TRBD2	CASSLLAGIADTQYF	TGTGCCAGCAGCTTATTAGCGGGAATAGCAGATACGCAGTATTTT
TRBV9	TRBJ2-3	NA	NA	CASSPAAGNTQYF	TGTGCCAGCAGCCCCGCAGCTGGCAATACGCAGTATTTT